A selection of T cell receptor beta chains follows, all from one sample in a study of blood T cell repertoires in COVID-19. The table came from immunoSEQ multiplex PCR; TCRdb's copy has only in-frame clones and leaves some out. Here the sample spans under 55,000 clones, about 85% being singletons. Sequencing was carried out using peripheral blood. The receptor source for this set is a woman of 80 years or more with acute or convalescent COVID-19. CDR3s leave out the opening cysteine and the closing phenylalanine or tryptophan.

TRBV6-5	TRBJ1-2	ASSLDGNYGYT
TRBV24-1	TRBJ1-5	ATSDPPQGPQH
TRBV6-6	TRBJ1-1	ASSLTRGVEAF
TRBV9	TRBJ2-7	ASSAQVDSSYEQY
TRBV19	TRBJ2-5	ASSINGEETQY
TRBV28	TRBJ2-1	ASSSSGDRKQF
TRBV7-9	TRBJ1-1	ASSSQGAGTEAF
TRBV5-1	TRBJ2-1	ASSLAGTGYNEQF
TRBV5-1	TRBJ2-3	ASSQGGGTDTQY
TRBV18	TRBJ1-5	ASSRTGTGDQPQH
TRBV5-1	TRBJ2-7	ASSLSESGEQY
TRBV7-2	TRBJ2-1	ASSLAIRLAGVREQF
TRBV7-9	TRBJ1-5	ASSLGGSAQH
TRBV7-9	TRBJ1-4	ASSLGGNGEKLF
TRBV10-1	TRBJ1-6	ASSLEGNSPLH
TRBV14	TRBJ2-2	ASSSRQGWTGELF
TRBV12-3/TRBV12-4	TRBJ1-1	ASLFVLSGEAF
TRBV7-2	TRBJ1-2	ASSPDRAGYT
TRBV2	TRBJ1-1	ASRTDRSNTEAF
TRBV19	TRBJ1-5	ASNYGGPQGNQPQH
TRBV5-6	TRBJ2-1	ASSPDRTFEQF
TRBV4-1	TRBJ2-7	ASRLDTFGEQY
TRBV18	TRBJ2-5	ASSTGLAGQETQY
TRBV28	TRBJ2-5	ASTGSGKETQY
TRBV9	TRBJ2-5	ASSVTSGLAQETQY
TRBV18	TRBJ2-3	ASSPQTDTQY
TRBV12-3/TRBV12-4	TRBJ1-3	ASSSSLGNTIY
TRBV3-1/TRBV3-2	TRBJ1-1	ASSRGTVLFEAF
TRBV5-1	TRBJ2-7	ASSLASSASGSISYEQY
TRBV3-1/TRBV3-2	TRBJ2-1	ASSPRGVAGSYNEQF
TRBV15	TRBJ2-1	ATSRDPITNNEQF
TRBV5-6	TRBJ2-1	ASSPLAGGYYNEQF
TRBV27	TRBJ1-5	ASSLDIGSNQPQH
TRBV3-1/TRBV3-2	TRBJ2-1	ASSPSGQGGDEQF
TRBV24-1	TRBJ2-1	ATSPGQISSYNEQF
TRBV24-1	TRBJ2-1	ATSDPGQGGDEQF
TRBV5-4	TRBJ2-5	ASSLVGKERGETQY
TRBV20-1	TRBJ2-7	SASVPGGVYEQY
TRBV5-4	TRBJ2-7	ASSLGGQGSYEQY
TRBV7-9	TRBJ2-7	ASSLAMGGEQY
TRBV27	TRBJ1-5	ASSFVYGEGNQPQH
TRBV27	TRBJ2-2	ASSIRGYTGELF
TRBV4-1	TRBJ1-2	ASSQVPGQGNYGYT